This record looks at one TCR beta chain sequence and its context. Its antigen is not known. Using immunoSEQ multiplex PCR, the repertoire was profiled, and TCRdb retains in-frame clones only, with some absent. The sample contains about 96,000 clones, about nine tenths of which appear only once. This CDR3 region has 13 residues. The germline V and J ends were trimmed by 6 bases and 3 bases, with 12 bases remaining between them. This sample is drawn from a study of T cell responses to AZD1222 COVID-19 vaccine. Study results and caveats: In a largely white British group with more females than males, clonal diversity was possibly underestimated. The study sampled repertoires only after the peak T cell response. Spike was spanned by vaccine-associated CD4 TCRs, which were dominant at 160-218 and 743-854.

This receptor was taken from an adult in good health. Sequenced material: peripheral blood, taken on day 0 of AZD1222 vaccination. This sequence joins TRBV12-3 or TRBV12-4 and TRBJ2-7; D is possibly TRBD2 (6 bases). The DNA for the CDR3 is TGTGCCAGCAGCCCCACGGGAGTCTACGAGCAGTACTTC. As protein: CASSPTGVYEQYF.